Presented here are 29 T cell receptor beta chains from one specimen sequenced in a study of T cell responses to AZD1222 COVID-19 vaccine. Some clones are missing from TCRdb's copy, which holds only in-frame ones; the method was immunoSEQ multiplex PCR. The sample holds around 130,000 clones, 93% seen once. Sequences were derived from peripheral blood, sampled on day 0 of AZD1222 vaccination. The receptors stem from an adult in good health.

This chain uses TRBV9 with TRBJ2-2; D perhaps matches TRBD2 (5 bases). V lost 2 bases, J lost 7 bases, and 12 bases lay in between. There are 14 residues in the CDR3. The germline CDR1 and CDR2 sequences are SGDLS and YYNGEE. In nucleotides, the CDR3 is TGTGCCAGCAGCGTGGTAGCCCGGGGCGGGGAGCTGTTTTTT. Translation: CASSVVARGGELFF.

The V call is TRBV21-1, the J call TRBJ1-1; the DNA was not compared with TRBD1, the D call given in the table. TRBV21-1 is a recognized pseudogene. The CDR3 runs 16 residues. CDR3 DNA: TGTGCCAGCAGCAAATCCCCCTCAGGGCGTGGGACTGAAGCTTTCTTT. Translating it yields CASSKSPSGRGTEAFF.

With respect to this clone: Other DNA sequences in the sample encode the same CDR3. The chain carries TRBV5-1 and TRBJ1-1; no clear D gene. Germline CDR1 and CDR2: SGHRS and YFSETQ. The CDR3 is made up of 14 amino acids. Trimming cost V 0 bases and J 2 bases, with 8 bases left between them. The CDR3 coding sequence is TGCGCCAGCAGCTTGGAACCGTCTAACACTGAAGCTTTCTTT. Translation: CASSLEPSNTEAFF.

This clone was seen more than once but under ten times. This rearrangement joins TRBV7-9 to TRBJ2-7; maybe TRBD1 (6 bases). Germline V gives CDR1 SEHNR, CDR2 FQNEAQ (reference sequence). The CDR3 spans 14 residues. Trimming shortened V by 4 bases and J by 2 bases, and 12 bases separated the two germline ends. CDR3 region: CASSSPGQAYEQYF. CDR3 in DNA: TGTGCCAGCAGCTCACCGGGACAAGCCTACGAGCAGTACTTC.

The rearrangement uses TRBV5-4 and TRBJ1-1, with 7 bases aligning to TRBD1. This CDR3 region has 13 residues. The germline V gene has CDR1 SGHNT and CDR2 YYREEE (reference sequence). J lost 7 bases, V lost 4 bases, and 7 bases had no gene match. As DNA, the CDR3 is TGTGCCAGCAGCCACGGGACAGCAGATGAAGCTTTCTTT. This sequence encodes CASSHGTADEAFF.

The CDR3 here is CASSFSGYQPQHF. CDR3 bases: TGTGCCAGCAGCTTTTCGGGGTATCAGCCCCAGCATTTT. This rearrangement joins TRBV5-5 to TRBJ1-5; no clear D. The CDR3 is 13 residues long. The ends were cut back, 2 bases at V and 5 bases at J, with 8 bases in the middle. Germline CDR1 is SGHKS and CDR2 is YYEKEE (reference sequence).

The rearrangement joins TRBV10-2 to TRBJ1-2; 9 bases match TRBD1. The CDR3 contains 13 residues. Germline assignment: CDR1 WSHSY and CDR2 SAAADI. V lost 6 bases, J lost 6 bases, and 5 bases stayed unmatched. The CDR3 DNA follows: TGCGCCAGCAGCCGGGACAGGGAGAATGGCTACACCTTC. Its translation is CASSRDRENGYTF.

This chain joins TRBV6-5 and TRBJ1-1; 7 bases are shared with TRBD1. The germline V gene has CDR1 MNHEY and CDR2 SVGAGI. V lost 2 bases, J lost 4 bases, and 1 base stayed unmatched. This CDR3 is 13 amino acids long. The DNA of the CDR3 is TGTGCCAGCAGTTACCCAGGGGGCACTGAAGCTTTCTTT. Translating gives CASSYPGGTEAFF.

The V and J genes are TRBV29-1 and TRBJ1-2; D not certain. V lost 2 bases, J lost 0 bases, and 7 bases lay in between. Germline CDR1 and CDR2: SQVTM and ANQGSEA. The CDR3 has 13 amino acids. The CDR3 protein is CSVEWVANYGYTF. For the CDR3, the DNA is TGCAGCGTTGAATGGGTAGCTAACTATGGCTACACCTTC.

The rearrangement links TRBV5-8 to TRBJ2-6, with D possibly TRBD1 on 6 matching bases. Germline values: CDR1 SGHTS, CDR2 YDEGEE. The CDR3 extends over 18 amino acids. V gave up 3 bases and J gave up 2 bases, with 18 bases separating them. The CDR3 loop is CASSSAQGPLAGANVLTF. The CDR3 DNA reads TGTGCCAGCAGCTCCGCACAGGGCCCCTTGGCTGGGGCCAACGTCCTGACTTTC. Variable domain in full (rest from reference TRBV5-8 and TRBJ2-6): EAGVTQSPTHLIKTRGQQATLRCSPISGHTSVYWYQQALGLGLQFLLWYDEGEERNRGNFPPRFSGRQFPNYSSELNVNALELEDSALYLCASSSAQGPLAGANVLTFGAGSRLTVL.

Comments on this clone: This sample includes further DNA sequences coding for the same CDR3. The rearrangement uses TRBV9 and TRBJ1-2; D gene uncertain. This CDR3 is built from 14 residues. CDR1 and CDR2 (germline): SGDLS, YYNGEE. The ends were cut back, 0 bases at V and 1 base at J, with 7 bases in the middle. The CDR3 loop is CASSVGSSNYGYTF. The DNA for the CDR3 is TGTGCCAGCAGCGTAGGTTCGAGTAACTATGGCTACACCTTC.

The chain couples TRBV9 to TRBJ1-5; D uncertain. CDR1 is SGDLS, CDR2 YYNGEE, per germline. The V end was cut by 0 bases, the J end by 7 bases, with 8 bases between. CDR3 length: 13 amino acids. The CDR3 protein is CASSVDPFQPQHF. The CDR3 DNA follows: TGTGCCAGCAGCGTAGATCCATTCCAGCCCCAGCATTTT.

This clone has a single count. This sequence joins TRBV7-8 and TRBJ1-5; D remains unclear. CDR3 size: 18 residues. The germline V and J ends were trimmed by 5 bases and 0 bases, with 20 bases remaining between them. Per germline, CDR1 SGHVS and CDR2 FQNEAQ. The CDR3 sequence: CASSLAPAPTYSNQPQHF. The CDR3 region has the DNA TGTGCCAGCAGCCTTGCCCCGGCCCCAACATATAGCAATCAGCCCCAGCATTTT.

The chain has TRBV10-3 and TRBJ2-7; maybe TRBD2 (5 bases). V shed 6 bases and J shed 7 bases, with 16 bases lying between them. CDR1 and CDR2 (germline): ENHRY, SYGVKD. This CDR3 contains 13 residues. In nucleotides, the CDR3 is TGTGCCATCAGCTCACTAGGTCCGACGGAGCAGTACTTC. As protein: CAISSLGPTEQYF.

The chain combines TRBV6-5 with TRBJ1-2; D may be TRBD1 (5 bases). The length of the CDR3 is 14 residues. The germline V and J ends were trimmed by 6 bases and 5 bases, with 16 bases remaining between them. Per the germline V gene, CDR1 is MNHEY and CDR2 is SVGAGI. The CDR3 DNA is TGTGCCAGCAGAGGACAAGGACCTAGATATGGCTACACCTTC. Its translation is CASRGQGPRYGYTF.

V and J are TRBV9 and TRBJ1-2; 8 bases line up with TRBD1. Losses at the gene ends were 4 bases for V and 4 bases for J; bases not matched to a gene: 6. The germline V gene encodes CDR1 SGDLS and CDR2 YYNGEE. The CDR3 totals 14 residues. CDR3 nucleotides: TGTGCCAGCAGCCCAAACAGGGGGTTCTATGGCTACACCTTC. Translating it yields CASSPNRGFYGYTF. The full variable domain, rest sourced from reference TRBV9 and TRBJ1-2, is DSGVTQTPKHLITATGQRVTLRCSPRSGDLSVYWYQQSLDQGLQFLIQYYNGEERAKGNILERFSAQQFPDLHSELNLSSLELGDSALYFCASSPNRGFYGYTFGSGTRLTVV.

The rearrangement uses TRBV5-8 and TRBJ2-6, with unresolved D. Germline V gives CDR1 SGHTS, CDR2 YDEGEE. The CDR3 sequence is 15 residues long. Trimming took off 4 bases at V and 0 bases at J, with 8 bases between the two ends. For the CDR3, the DNA is TGTGCCAGCAGCCACCAGCGCTCTGGGGCCAACGTCCTGACTTTC. It codes for CASSHQRSGANVLTF. Drawing the rest from reference TRBV5-8 and TRBJ2-6, the complete variable domain is EAGVTQSPTHLIKTRGQQATLRCSPISGHTSVYWYQQALGLGLQFLLWYDEGEERNRGNFPPRFSGRQFPNYSSELNVNALELEDSALYLCASSHQRSGANVLTFGAGSRLTVL.

J is TRBJ1-1 and V is TRBV5-1, with D maybe TRBD1 (6 bases). V dropped 6 bases and J dropped 1 base, with 13 bases sitting between them. Germline V gene sequence: CDR1 SGHRS, CDR2 YFSETQ. The CDR3 totals 14 residues. The CDR3 spells CASTPGAGNTEAFF. CDR3 bases: TGCGCCAGCACCCCGGGGGCAGGGAACACTGAAGCTTTCTTT.

The chain has TRBV5-4 and TRBJ2-3, with unresolved D. The V gene's germline CDR1 is SGHNT and CDR2 YYREEE (reference sequence). The CDR3 runs 16 residues. V lost 0 bases to trimming and J lost 0 bases, with 11 bases between them. The CDR3 DNA sequence: TGTGCCAGCAGCTTGGGCGGAAGACTTAGCACAGATACGCAGTATTTT. Its protein is CASSLGGRLSTDTQYF. The whole variable domain, filled in from reference TRBV5-4 and TRBJ2-3, reads ETGVTQSPTHLIKTRGQQVTLRCSSQSGHNTVSWYQQALGQGPQFIFQYYREEENGRGNFPPRFSGLQFPNYSSELNVNALELDDSALYLCASSLGGRLSTDTQYFGPGTRLTVL.

The V and J genes are TRBV4-1 and TRBJ2-1, with 8 bases identical to TRBD2. V lost 0 bases to trimming and J lost 1 base; unmatched junction nucleotides: 17. Germline V lookup: CDR1 MGHRA, CDR2 YSYEKL. This CDR3 contains 21 residues. The CDR3 coding sequence is TGCGCCAGCAGCCAAGAATCTGTACGGCGGACTAGCCGTTCTTCCTACAATGAGCAGTTCTTC. Its protein product is CASSQESVRRTSRSSYNEQFF.

V is TRBV27 and J is TRBJ2-6; D may correspond to TRBD1 or TRBD2 (5 bases each). Trimming shortened V by 6 bases and J by 4 bases, and 7 bases separated the two germline ends. The germline CDR1 and CDR2 sequences are MNHEY and SMNVEV (reference sequence). The CDR3 has 13 amino acids. The CDR3 protein is CASRGTGANVLTF. The CDR3 nucleotides are TGTGCCAGCAGGGGGACCGGGGCCAACGTCCTGACTTTC.

The V and J genes are TRBV19 and TRBJ2-5, with D perhaps matching TRBD2 (6 bases). The V gene lost 3 bases and the J gene lost 5 bases, with 13 bases spanning the gap. The CDR3 is made up of 14 amino acids. Germline CDR1 and CDR2: LNHDA and SQIVND (reference sequence). CDR3 sequence (DNA): TGTGCCAGTAGTATTAATACGGGGAGGGAGACCCAGTACTTC. This encodes CASSINTGRETQYF.

The V call is TRBV7-9, the J call TRBJ1-3; D may be TRBD1 (5 bases). Germline lookup yields CDR1 SEHNR and CDR2 FQNEAQ (reference sequence). The CDR3 consists of 16 residues. V was cut by 5 bases and J by 4 bases, with 18 bases left in between. The CDR3 coding sequence is TGTGCCAGCAGCCCGGGTCTATGGGGGGAAGGAAACACCATATATTTT. It translates to CASSPGLWGEGNTIYF.

CDR3 sequence: CASSLEWRRYNEQFF. DNA for the CDR3: TGTGCCAGCAGCTTAGAATGGCGTCGCTACAATGAGCAGTTCTTC. The V call is TRBV11-2, the J call TRBJ2-1; no clear D. CDR1 is SGHAT, CDR2 FQNNGV, per germline. This CDR3 is built from 15 residues. V was clipped by 0 bases and J by 3 bases, with 9 bases between them.

J is TRBJ1-6 and V is TRBV4-1; D call uncertain. The V end was cut by 4 bases, the J end by 0 bases, with 13 bases between. This CDR3 comprises 17 residues. Looked up from germline, CDR1 is MGHRA and CDR2 is YSYEKL. The CDR3 DNA reads as TGCGCCAGCAGCCTAAGAATGTTGAGCTCCTATAATTCACCCCTCCACTTT. Protein product: CASSLRMLSSYNSPLHF.

V and J are TRBV4-1 and TRBJ2-3; 9 nucleotides line up with TRBD2. CDR3 length: 17 residues. Per the germline V gene, CDR1 is MGHRA and CDR2 is YSYEKL. The V gene end was trimmed by 3 bases and the J gene end by 2 bases; junction bases not matched to a gene: 9. Here the CDR3 DNA reads TGCGCCAGCAGCCAGAGGGGGCTAGCGGGGAACACAGATACGCAGTATTTT. This encodes CASSQRGLAGNTDTQYF.

The genes are TRBV11-2 and TRBJ2-7; 10 nucleotides align to TRBD1. The junction had 13 bases not matched to a gene; V was cut back by 5 bases and J by 6 bases. CDR3 length: 16 residues. From germline, CDR1 is SGHAT and CDR2 FQNNGV. CDR3 in DNA: TGTGCCAGCAGCCACCCCCCTGGGACAGGGGTGGGCGAGCAGTACTTC. This translates into CASSHPPGTGVGEQYF.

The rearrangement joins TRBV3-1 (or the pseudogene TRBV3-2) to TRBJ2-5; D is ambiguous. V shed 0 bases and J shed 2 bases, with 10 bases lying between them. There are 15 residues in the CDR3. CDR1 and CDR2 from the germline V gene are LGHDT and YNNKEL (reference sequence). CDR3 protein: CASSQEVISQETQYF. DNA of the CDR3: TGTGCCAGCAGCCAAGAGGTGATATCGCAAGAGACCCAGTACTTC.

The genes are TRBV5-6 and TRBJ1-1; D not resolved. The germline gives CDR1 SGHDT, CDR2 YYEEEE. V was shortened by 5 bases and J by 3 bases, with 11 bases between the two germline ends. This CDR3 has 13 amino acids. CDR3 in amino acids: CASRSEEYTEAFF. CDR3 DNA: TGTGCCAGCAGGTCCGAAGAGTACACTGAAGCTTTCTTT.